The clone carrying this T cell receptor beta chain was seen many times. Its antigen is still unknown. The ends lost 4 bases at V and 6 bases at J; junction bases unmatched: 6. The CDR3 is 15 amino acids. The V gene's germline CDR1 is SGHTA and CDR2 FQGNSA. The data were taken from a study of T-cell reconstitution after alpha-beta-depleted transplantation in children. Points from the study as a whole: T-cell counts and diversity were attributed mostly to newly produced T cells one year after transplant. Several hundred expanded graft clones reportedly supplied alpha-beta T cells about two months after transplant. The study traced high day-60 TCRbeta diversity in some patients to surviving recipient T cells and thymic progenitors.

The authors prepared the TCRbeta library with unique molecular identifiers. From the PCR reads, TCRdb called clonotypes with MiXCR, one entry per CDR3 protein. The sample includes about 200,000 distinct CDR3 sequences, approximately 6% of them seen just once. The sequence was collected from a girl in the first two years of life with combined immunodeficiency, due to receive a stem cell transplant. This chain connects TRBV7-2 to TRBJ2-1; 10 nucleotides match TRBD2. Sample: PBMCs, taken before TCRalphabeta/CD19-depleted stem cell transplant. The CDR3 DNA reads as TGTGCCAGCAGCTCCCAGGGGACTAGCGTCAATGAGCAGTTCTTC. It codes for CASSSQGTSVNEQFF.